This T cell receptor (beta chain) comes out of a study of blood T cell repertoires in COVID-19. Study-level background: The cDNA or gDNA used as material had been derived from T cells, B-cell-depleted T cells, or PBMCs.

Germline CDR1 reads SSHAT; CDR2 reads FNYEAQ (reference sequence). The length of the CDR3 is 15 residues. Unmatched junction bases numbered 4, after V lost 2 bases and J lost 4 bases. The repertoire was sequenced with immunoSEQ multiplex PCR; TCRdb's copy has only in-frame clones and lacks some. The repertoire includes tens of thousands of clones, 90% of them detected once, and under 0.65% sits in the top ten. Followed over time, Seattle patients had been enrolled while infection was active. Sequenced material: peripheral blood. The rearrangement links TRBV7-7 to TRBJ2-1; TRBD2 matches at 8 bases. The TCR originated in a man aged 50 to 59 with COVID-19, enrolled during active disease. The CDR3 bases are TGTGCCAGCAGCTTACTCGCGGGGGGTTACAATGAGCAGTTCTTC. This encodes CASSLLAGGYNEQFF.